Following are 16 T cell receptor beta chains from one sample sequenced in a study of blood T cell repertoires in COVID-19. Repertoires were generated with immunoSEQ multiplex PCR, while TCRdb's copy carries only in-frame clones and drops some. The sample includes 250,000 or so clones, roughly 86% of them seen just once. The sample comprised peripheral blood. These receptors came from a man between 35 and 55 years old with active or convalescent COVID-19.

The chain recombines TRBV3-1 (or the pseudogene TRBV3-2) with TRBJ2-5; tentatively, D is TRBD2 (6 bases). Trimming cost V 4 bases and J 2 bases, with 11 bases left between them. The CDR3 covers 14 residues. Looked up from germline, CDR1 is LGHDT and CDR2 is YNNKEL (reference sequence). CDR3 coding DNA: TGTGCCAGCAGCCCCGATGGGGGGCAAGAGACCCAGTACTTC. Residues: CASSPDGGQETQYF.

The rearrangement joins TRBV4-1 to TRBJ1-2, with a weak D call TRBD1 (6 bases). V was shortened by 4 bases and J by 0 bases, with 18 bases between the two germline ends. The germline V gene has CDR1 MGHRA and CDR2 YSYEKL. CDR3 length: 17 amino acids. DNA of the CDR3: TGCGCCAGCAGCCCTTCCCCGACAGGAGATTCTAACTATGGCTACACCTTC. It yields the protein CASSPSPTGDSNYGYTF.

This chain connects TRBV9 to TRBJ2-7, with 7 bases aligning to TRBD2. The CDR3 loop spans 15 amino acids. Germline-derived CDR1 and CDR2 are SGDLS and YYNGEE. The V and J ends lost 0 bases and 5 bases, in that order; junction bases with no gene match: 8. CDR3 protein: CASSVETGGYNEQYF. CDR3 nucleotide sequence: TGTGCCAGCAGCGTAGAGACGGGAGGCTACAACGAGCAGTACTTC.

The chain employs TRBV10-1 and TRBJ1-1; D gene unclear. The CDR3 totals 13 residues. The V gene's germline CDR1 is WNHNN and CDR2 SYGVQD (reference sequence). The germline V and J ends were trimmed by 4 bases and 4 bases, with 10 bases remaining between them. CDR3: CASSVGYFTEAFF. CDR3 nucleotides: TGCGCCAGCAGTGTCGGGTACTTCACTGAAGCTTTCTTT.

The chain is built from TRBV6-4 and TRBJ2-2; 8 bases are shared with TRBD2. With 6 bases clipped from V and 0 bases from J, the junction kept 3 bases outside the gene matches. The CDR3 totals 15 residues. CDR1 and CDR2 (germline): MRHNA, SNTAGT. The CDR3, as DNA: TGTGCCAGCAGAACTAGCGGATCGAACACCGGGGAGCTGTTTTTT. Its translation: CASRTSGSNTGELFF.

This chain uses TRBV5-4 with TRBJ1-3; no clear D. Trimming left V 3 bases short and J 3 bases short, with 13 bases between. This CDR3 has 15 amino acids. The germline gives CDR1 SGHNT, CDR2 YYREEE (reference sequence). The CDR3 DNA follows: TGTGCCAGCAGCTCCCGCGGCATTCTTGGAAACACCATATATTTT. It encodes CASSSRGILGNTIYF. The variable domain in full, completed from reference TRBV5-4 and TRBJ1-3, reads ETGVTQSPTHLIKTRGQQVTLRCSSQSGHNTVSWYQQALGQGPQFIFQYYREEENGRGNFPPRFSGLQFPNYSSELNVNALELDDSALYLCASSSRGILGNTIYFGEGSWLTVV.

The J gene is TRBJ1-1, the V gene TRBV29-1, with 8 bases fitting TRBD1. J was trimmed by 2 bases and V by 6 bases; bases with no gene match: 5. This CDR3 contains 13 residues. CDR1 and CDR2 from the germline V gene are SQVTM and ANQGSEA. DNA for the CDR3: TGCAGCGTGGACAGGGTGTATAACACTGAAGCTTTCTTT. The encoded protein is CSVDRVYNTEAFF. The full variable domain, in which reference TRBV29-1 and TRBJ1-1 provide the parts outside the CDR3, is SAVISQKPSRDICQRGTSLTIQCQVDSQVTMMFWYRQQPGQSLTLIATANQGSEATYESGFVIDKFPISRPNLTFSTLTVSNMSPEDSSIYLCSVDRVYNTEAFFGQGTRLTVV.

This chain connects TRBV6-5 to TRBJ2-1, with 11 bases that match TRBD2. Germline values: CDR1 MNHEY, CDR2 SVGAGI. The CDR3 has 16 amino acids. V lost 2 bases and J lost 7; bases outside the gene matches: 7. This chain's CDR3 is CASSYSVAGGRNEQFF. For the CDR3, the DNA is TGTGCCAGCAGTTACAGCGTAGCGGGAGGGCGAAATGAGCAGTTCTTC.

J is TRBJ2-1 and V is TRBV7-6; 8 nucleotides align to TRBD2. This CDR3 contains 15 residues. CDR1 is SGHVS, CDR2 FNYEAQ, per germline. V lost 6 bases, J lost 4 bases, and 8 bases stayed unmatched. This CDR3 is CASRPRGGWYNEQFF. For the CDR3, the DNA is TGTGCCAGCAGGCCTCGGGGGGGATGGTACAATGAGCAGTTCTTC.

This clone was counted once. V usage is TRBV7-9 and J usage is TRBJ2-1; D is unresolved. This CDR3 comprises 12 residues. V shed 6 bases and J shed 6 bases, with 9 bases lying between them. Per germline, CDR1 SEHNR and CDR2 FQNEAQ (reference sequence). The CDR3 nucleotides read TGTGCCAGCAGTTCGTCTCTCAATGAGCAGTTCTTC. This sequence encodes CASSSSLNEQFF.

V gene TRBV10-1 combines with J gene TRBJ2-7; TRBD2 matches 8 bases. Per the germline V gene, CDR1 is WNHNN and CDR2 is SYGVQD (reference sequence). This CDR3 is built from 14 residues. The V segment lost 4 bases and the J segment 4 bases; nucleotides outside the gene matches: 6. CDR3 region: CASSGNSGTYEQYF. The CDR3 nucleotides read TGCGCCAGCAGTGGTAATAGCGGGACATACGAGCAGTACTTC.

J is TRBJ2-7 and V is TRBV19; 7 bases line up with TRBD1. This CDR3 region has 13 residues. The V gene's germline CDR1 is LNHDA and CDR2 SQIVND (reference sequence). V trimming: 5 bases; J trimming: 3 bases; junction bases outside the gene matches: 4. DNA for the CDR3: TGTGCCAGTAGTGCCGGGACAGTCTACGAGCAGTACTTC. Translated: CASSAGTVYEQYF.

This chain joins TRBV6-1 and TRBJ2-5; D might be TRBD2 (6 bases). CDR1 is MNHNS and CDR2 is SASEGT in the germline V gene. The CDR3 runs to 13 residues. The V gene lost 2 bases and the J gene lost 5 bases, with 9 bases spanning the gap. The CDR3 here is CASSESGRETQYF. CDR3 bases: TGTGCCAGCAGTGAAAGCGGGCGGGAGACCCAGTACTTC.

The rearrangement links TRBV11-2 to TRBJ2-1; D is undetermined. The length of the CDR3 is 14 residues. V gave up 4 bases and J gave up 5 bases, with 12 bases separating them. Germline CDR1 and CDR2: SGHAT and FQNNGV. The CDR3 reads CASSSVNTDNEQFF. The CDR3 region has the DNA TGTGCCAGCAGCTCAGTCAATACCGACAATGAGCAGTTCTTC.

The chain joins TRBV20-1 to TRBJ2-1; D not certain. The CDR3 has 11 amino acids. In germline, CDR1 is DFQATT, CDR2 SNEGSKA (reference sequence). The V end lost 1 base, the J end lost 10 bases, and 8 bases lay between the germline ends. In DNA, the CDR3 is TGCAGTGCTAGAGTTAGTCGGGAGCAGTTCTTC. It encodes CSARVSREQFF.

The chain joins TRBV6-1 to TRBJ1-4; D is ambiguous. Germline V gene lookup returns CDR1 MNHNS and CDR2 SASEGT. Between the trimmed V and J ends, which lost 3 bases and 2 bases, there was a span of 10 bases. This CDR3 has 15 residues. CDR3 DNA: TGTGCCAGCAGTGATTGGGAGGCGACTAATGAAAAACTGTTTTTT. Its translation: CASSDWEATNEKLFF.